Here is one TCR beta chain with its context. This entry is derived from a study of PD-1 blockade in classical Hodgkin lymphoma. Clones were sequenced by immunoSEQ multiplex PCR, and TCRdb holds only the in-frame ones, with some missing. The repertoire holds 120,000 to 150,000 clones, under 85% seen once, with roughly 9.8% in the top ten. Unmatched junction bases numbered 15, after V lost 1 base and J lost 5 bases. CDR1 SQVTM and CDR2 ANQGSEA come from the germline V gene. The CDR3 sequence is 17 residues long. In every patient, relapse followed autologous stem cell transplantation, while exposure to brentuximab vedotin differed.

The TCR comes from a human donor with classical Hodgkin lymphoma. The chain couples TRBV29-1 to TRBJ2-3; 7 nucleotides align to TRBD2. The sequencing here drew on peripheral blood mononuclear cells (PBMCs), taken before the second cycle of nivolumab. The CDR3 region is CSVEGYFGAGAGDTQYF. The CDR3 DNA follows: TGCAGCGTTGAAGGCTACTTTGGGGCGGGAGCGGGAGATACGCAGTATTTT.